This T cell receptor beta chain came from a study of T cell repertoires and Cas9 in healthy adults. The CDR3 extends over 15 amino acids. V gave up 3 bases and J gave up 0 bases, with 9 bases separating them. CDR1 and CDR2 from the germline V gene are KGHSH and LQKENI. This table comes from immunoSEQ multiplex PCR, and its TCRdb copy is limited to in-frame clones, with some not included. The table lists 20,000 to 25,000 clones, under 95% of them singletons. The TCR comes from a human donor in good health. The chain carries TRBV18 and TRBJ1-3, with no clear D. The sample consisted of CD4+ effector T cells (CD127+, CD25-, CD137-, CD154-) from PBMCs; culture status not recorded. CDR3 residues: CASSPNSNSGNTIYF. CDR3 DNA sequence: TGTGCCAGCTCACCGAACAGCAACTCTGGAAACACCATATATTTT.